The 14 T cell receptor beta chains reported below all come from one sample, sequenced in a study of blood T cell repertoires in COVID-19. Assay used: immunoSEQ multiplex PCR; TCRdb lists only in-frame clones, some missing. This sample has roughly 280,000 clones, with around 89% found just once. Sequencing was performed on PBMCs or T cells enriched from blood (not recorded which). The receptors shown here come from a woman aged 18-35 years who had recovered from COVID-19.

This chain connects TRBV5-1 to TRBJ1-2, with TRBD1 matching 7 bases. This CDR3 contains 14 residues. CDR1 and CDR2 from the germline V gene are SGHRS and YFSETQ. V trimming: 3 bases; J trimming: 4 bases; junction bases outside the gene matches: 6. The CDR3 here is CASSSMTGSYGYTF. The CDR3 nucleotides read TGCGCCAGCAGCTCCATGACAGGGAGCTATGGCTACACCTTC.

The chain recombines TRBV19 with TRBJ1-6; 10 nucleotides match TRBD1. The V and J ends lost 7 bases and 13 bases, in that order; junction bases with no gene match: 10. The CDR3 totals 14 residues. Germline V gene sequence: CDR1 LNHDA, CDR2 SQIVND (reference sequence). The CDR3 DNA reads TGTGCCAGTATGTCCGGACAGGGGGTTTCGCCCCTCCACTTT. This sequence encodes CASMSGQGVSPLHF.

The V gene is TRBV7-6, the J gene TRBJ1-3; D not certain. Germline V lookup: CDR1 SGHVS, CDR2 FNYEAQ. The CDR3 extends over 10 amino acids. The chain's CDR3 is CALQGNTIYF. For the CDR3, the DNA is TGTGCTTTACAGGGAAACACCATATATTTT.

J is TRBJ2-3 and V is TRBV29-1, with 9 positions matching TRBD1. V lost 4 bases to trimming and J lost 0 bases; unmatched junction nucleotides: 2. Germline V gene data show CDR1 as SQVTM and CDR2 as ANQGSEA. The CDR3 totals 14 residues. CDR3 region: CSVVGQGSTDTQYF. The CDR3 bases are TGCAGCGTTGTCGGACAGGGGAGCACAGATACGCAGTATTTT.

The chain couples TRBV28 to TRBJ1-5; the D is unclear. Trimming shortened V by 6 bases and J by 3 bases, and 9 bases separated the two germline ends. CDR1 MDHEN and CDR2 SYDVKM come from the germline V gene. The CDR3 is 13 residues long. CDR3 region: CASSTLDNQPQHF. The CDR3 nucleotides read TGTGCCAGCAGCACTCTTGACAATCAGCCCCAGCATTTT.

The rearrangement links TRBV6-5 to TRBJ1-5; a possible D gene is TRBD1 (6 bases). The CDR3 covers 13 residues. The germline V gene has CDR1 MNHEY and CDR2 SVGAGI. The ends were cut back, 6 bases at V and 3 bases at J, with 9 bases in the middle. The CDR3 here is CASRTGVNQPQHF. CDR3 sequence (DNA): TGTGCCAGCAGGACAGGAGTCAATCAGCCCCAGCATTTT.

The rearrangement joins TRBV9 to TRBJ2-2; TRBD1 is a possible D gene (6 bases). The V gene lost 4 bases and the J gene lost 2 bases, with 12 bases spanning the gap. Germline-derived CDR1 and CDR2 are SGDLS and YYNGEE. There are 15 residues in the CDR3. CDR3 nucleotides: TGTGCCAGCAGCAACACAGGGCTCAACACCGGGGAGCTGTTTTTT. Translation gives CASSNTGLNTGELFF.

The chain recombines TRBV5-1 with TRBJ1-2, with 12 bases that match TRBD1. The V gene end was trimmed by 1 base and the J gene end by 4 bases; junction bases not matched to a gene: 8. Germline V gene sequence: CDR1 SGHRS, CDR2 YFSETQ. The CDR3 contains 17 residues. CDR3 nucleotide sequence: TGCGCCAGCAGCTTGTCCGGGACAGGGGGCGGAAGCTATGGCTACACCTTC. This gives the protein CASSLSGTGGGSYGYTF.

J is TRBJ2-7 and V is TRBV7-2, with TRBD2 as a possible D gene (6 bases). Between the trimmed V and J ends, which lost 4 bases and 4 bases, there was a span of 20 bases. Germline V gene sequence: CDR1 SGHTA, CDR2 FQGNSA. The CDR3 runs 16 residues. In DNA, the CDR3 is TGTGCCAGCAGCTCCGCGGGACTGCCGGTCGGGTACGAGCAGTACTTC. This sequence encodes CASSSAGLPVGYEQYF.

This chain joins TRBV6-5 and TRBJ1-1, with 10 bases matching TRBD1. Germline values: CDR1 MNHEY, CDR2 SVGAGI. The V segment lost 1 base and the J segment 1 base; nucleotides outside the gene matches: 3. This CDR3 has 16 amino acids. The CDR3 DNA follows: TGTGCCAGCAGTTACTTACGGACAGGGGGGAACACTGAAGCTTTCTTT. It translates to CASSYLRTGGNTEAFF.

This chain connects TRBV27 to TRBJ1-2, with 7 bases aligning to TRBD1. V gave up 5 bases and J gave up 3 bases; unmatched junction bases: 12. Germline V gene data show CDR1 as MNHEY and CDR2 as SMNVEV (reference sequence). The CDR3 totals 16 residues. CDR3 amino acids: CASSGRDRRFHYGYTF. CDR3 coding DNA: TGTGCCAGCAGTGGCCGGGACAGAAGGTTTCACTATGGCTACACCTTC.

The genes are TRBV4-1 and TRBJ1-2, with TRBD1 identical over 7 bases. J gave up 7 bases and V 3 bases, and 11 bases lay outside the gene matches. CDR1 is MGHRA and CDR2 is YSYEKL in the germline V gene. This CDR3 has 15 amino acids. The CDR3 DNA reads TGCGCCAGCAGCCAGGGCCGACAGGGCGGAGTTGGCTACACCTTC. It yields the protein CASSQGRQGGVGYTF.

In its sample, this clone was seen a few times. The gene calls are TRBV28 and TRBJ1-1; 8 bases are a match to TRBD1. The germline V gene encodes CDR1 MDHEN and CDR2 SYDVKM. Trimming at V came to 6 bases and at J to 7 bases, leaving 10 bases not matched to a gene. The CDR3 has 14 amino acids. The CDR3 is CASRAPGGSNEAFF. As DNA, the CDR3 is TGTGCCAGCAGGGCCCCAGGGGGCTCCAATGAAGCTTTCTTT. The full variable domain, with the rest looked up from reference TRBV28 and TRBJ1-1, is DVKVTQSSRYLVKRTGEKVFLECVQDMDHENMFWYRQDPGLGLRLIYFSYDVKMKEKGDIPEGYSVSREKKERFSLILESASTNQTSMYLCASRAPGGSNEAFFGQGTRLTVV.

The chain links TRBV4-2 to TRBJ2-3; 14 bases match TRBD2. This CDR3 contains 20 residues. The ends lost 3 bases at V and 2 bases at J; junction bases unmatched: 13. Germline CDR1 reads LGHNA; CDR2 reads YNFKEQ. The CDR3 is CASSQPPSGLAGGNTDTQYF. As DNA, the CDR3 is TGTGCCAGCAGCCAGCCGCCCAGTGGACTAGCGGGGGGAAACACAGATACGCAGTATTTT.